This T cell receptor beta chain was observed in a study of blood T cell repertoires in COVID-19. Germline values: CDR1 MNHEY, CDR2 SVGEGT. This CDR3 has 14 amino acids. The V gene end was trimmed by 5 bases and the J gene end by 1 base; junction bases not matched to a gene: 1. This clone showed up just once. Per the original data handling: Researchers report that nucleated cell counts were estimated from reference gene primer amplification. Using immunoSEQ multiplex PCR, the repertoire was profiled, and TCRdb retains in-frame clones only, with some absent. D and trimming were read from the DNA, whereas the V and J calls and clone size are those reported in that table. The sample records some 55,000 clones, around 87% being singletons.

The source is a man in his sixties with acute or convalescent COVID-19. This chain links TRBV6-2 or TRBV6-3 with TRBJ1-5; 8 bases agree with TRBD1. The sequencing input was peripheral blood. CDR3 loop: CASSDRGSNQPQHF. As DNA, the CDR3 is TGTGCCAGCAGTGACAGGGGAAGCAATCAGCCCCAGCATTTT.